A selection of T cell receptor beta chains follows, all from one sample in a study of somatic mutations in cytotoxic T cells in rheumatoid arthritis. Sequencing used immunoSEQ multiplex PCR; TCRdb keeps in-frame clones, though not all of them. Of 10,000 to 12,000 clones listed, over 75% are singletons. Sample: CD8+ T cells sorted from blood. Receptor source: a man in his fifties in good health. The CDR3 runs from the conserved cysteine through the conserved F or W. D genes are given only for firm matches. The listing skips clone size in some rows; elsewhere it reads once, few, many or a size class.

d_call	clone_size	j_call	v_call	cdr3_aa	cdr3_nt
.	.	TRBJ1-1	TRBV6-6	CASSPSGTEAFF	TGTGCCAGCAGTCCCTCGGGCACTGAAGCTTTCTTT
.	.	TRBJ1-5	TRBV7-2	CASSPSGAGDQPQHF	TGTGCCAGCAGTCCCTCTGGGGCCGGCGATCAGCCCCAGCATTTT
.	.	TRBJ2-3	TRBV7-2	CASSRIGTQSTDTQYF	TGTGCCAGCAGCCGCATCGGGACTCAATCTACAGATACGCAGTATTTT
.	.	TRBJ1-2	TRBV9	CASSPRNHTF	TGTGCCAGCAGCCCCAGAAACCACACCTTC
.	few	TRBJ1-2	TRBV28	CASSFVGTTRGYTF	TGTGCCAGCAGTTTCGTGGGGACAACTCGAGGCTACACCTTC
TRBD1	.	TRBJ1-2	TRBV9	CASSSSGGPPGYTF	TGTGCCAGCAGCTCTTCAGGGGGCCCTCCTGGCTACACCTTC
.	.	TRBJ2-7	TRBV28	CASSFSVDSYEQYF	TGTGCCAGCAGTTTTAGCGTCGACTCCTACGAGCAGTACTTC
TRBD1	few	TRBJ1-6	TRBV29-1	CSARTGGADSPLHF	TGCAGCGCCAGGACAGGGGGCGCTGATTCACCCCTCCACTTT
.	.	TRBJ2-1	TRBV19	CASSIAGDYNEQFF	TGTGCCAGTAGTATAGCGGGTGACTACAATGAGCAGTTCTTC
TRBD1	.	TRBJ1-4	TRBV28	CASSSGQGAHREKLFF	TGTGCCAGCAGCTCGGGACAGGGGGCGCATCGGGAAAAACTGTTTTTT
.	.	TRBJ1-1	TRBV6-5	CASRGDSNTEAFF	TGTGCCAGCAGGGGGGACTCGAACACTGAAGCTTTCTTT
.	.	TRBJ2-7	TRBV12-1	CASSFADYPSYEQYF	TGTGCCAGCAGCTTTGCAGACTACCCCTCCTACGAGCAGTACTTC
.	.	TRBJ2-3	TRBV7-9	CASSLFPPTSTSTDTQYF	TGTGCCAGCAGCTTATTCCCGCCGACTTCTACATCCACAGATACGCAGTATTTT
TRBD1	.	TRBJ1-4	TRBV10-3	CATAEQGDEKLFF	TGTGCCACTGCGGAACAGGGGGATGAAAAACTGTTTTTT